This is a list of T cell receptor beta chains from one sample in a study of cytomegalovirus exposure and HLA in healthy donors. Only in-frame clones appear in the TCRdb table, and some are missing; sequencing was by immunoSEQ multiplex PCR. The sample has roughly 170,000 clones, around four fifths seen once; the top ten hold 1.3%. Material: PBMCs. Receptors originate from a man aged 25-40 years in good health and CMV-seronegative. Both conserved end residues are part of each CDR3. D genes are given only for firm matches. Size values are once, few and many counts, or a class for expanded clones, and some rows have none.

v_gene	d_gene	j_gene	abundance	CDR3aa	CDR3nt
TRBV5-5	-	TRBJ1-3	-	CASSLTLLGYSGNTIYF	TGTGCCAGCAGCTTGACTTTGCTGGGCTACTCTGGAAACACCATATATTTT
TRBV7-2	-	TRBJ2-5	few	CASSTRLTIQETQYF	TGTGCCAGCAGCACCCGGTTGACTATCCAAGAGACCCAGTACTTC
TRBV2	-	TRBJ2-3	-	CAISLSDTQYF	TGTGCCATCTCCCTTTCGGATACGCAGTATTTT
TRBV18	TRBD1	TRBJ1-3	-	CASSHSNRGLLSGNTIYF	TGTGCCAGCTCTCATTCCAACAGGGGGCTCCTCTCTGGAAACACCATATATTTT
TRBV7-8	-	TRBJ2-2	-	CASSLALQTGELFF	TGTGCCAGCAGCTTAGCTTTGCAGACCGGGGAGCTGTTTTTT
TRBV5-4	-	TRBJ2-1	once	CASGEVAYGEQFF	TGTGCCAGCGGGGAGGTAGCATATGGTGAGCAGTTCTTC
TRBV5-1	-	TRBJ2-2	-	CASSRSQGSNTGELFF	TGCGCCAGCAGCCGTTCACAGGGCAGTAACACCGGGGAGCTGTTTTTT
TRBV30	-	TRBJ2-5	once	CACGGGEETQYF	TGTGCCTGCGGAGGGGGCGAAGAGACCCAGTACTTC
TRBV7-3	TRBD2	TRBJ2-1	-	CASSKAGGSYNEQFF	TGTGCCAGCAGCAAAGCGGGAGGGTCCTACAATGAGCAGTTCTTC
TRBV5-4	-	TRBJ1-1	-	CASSRAGGLRSNTEAFF	TGTGCCAGCAGTCGCGCGGGGGGGCTTCGGTCGAACACTGAAGCTTTCTTT
TRBV19	-	TRBJ2-1	-	CASTISQGTYNEQFF	TGTGCCAGCACTATCAGTCAGGGCACCTACAATGAGCAGTTCTTC
TRBV30	-	TRBJ1-1	few	CAWSVRNIRNTEAFF	TGTGCCTGGAGTGTACGAAACATACGGAACACTGAAGCTTTCTTT
TRBV11-2	-	TRBJ2-1	-	CASSIGTTRLGNEQFF	TGTGCCAGCAGCATCGGGACAACTCGGCTGGGGAATGAGCAGTTCTTC
TRBV6-6	-	TRBJ2-1	-	CASSYSGQGSAGSFF	TGTGCCAGCAGTTACTCGGGCCAGGGCTCGGCAGGTTCGTTCTTC
TRBV30	-	TRBJ2-7	-	CAWSPLGLEQYF	TGTGCCTGGAGCCCCCTGGGGCTCGAGCAGTACTTC
TRBV28	TRBD1	TRBJ2-2	-	CASSLIGQGFTGELFF	TGTGCCAGCAGTTTAATAGGACAGGGGTTCACCGGGGAGCTGTTTTTT
TRBV2	-	TRBJ1-1	-	CASSEGLGTEAFF	TGTGCCAGCAGTGAGGGGCTGGGCACTGAAGCTTTCTTT
TRBV6-1	-	TRBJ1-4	-	CASRTQGTNEKLFF	TGTGCCAGCAGAACACAGGGCACTAATGAAAAACTGTTTTTT
TRBV9	-	TRBJ1-3	few	CASSDPQGSAGNTIYF	TGTGCCAGCAGCGATCCTCAGGGGTCCGCCGGAAACACCATATATTTT
TRBV4-1	TRBD2	TRBJ2-1	few	CASSQRAGGPYNEQFF	TGCGCCAGCAGCCAGAGAGCGGGGGGACCTTACAATGAGCAGTTCTTC
TRBV12-5	-	TRBJ1-1	-	CASGLVQGDPMNTEAFF	TGTGCTAGTGGTTTGGTACAGGGAGATCCCATGAACACTGAAGCTTTCTTT
TRBV4-3	-	TRBJ1-5	-	CASSPGRNQPQHF	TGCGCCAGCAGCCCAGGTCGCAATCAGCCCCAGCATTTT
TRBV6-5	TRBD1	TRBJ2-1	few	CASRLTWTGNNEQFF	TGTGCCAGCAGACTTACATGGACAGGGAACAATGAGCAGTTCTTC
TRBV7-2	TRBD1	TRBJ1-3	-	CASSPRDRGSGNTIYF	TGTGCCAGCAGCCCCCGGGACAGGGGCTCTGGAAACACCATATATTTT
TRBV5-6	-	TRBJ2-7	-	CASSLKEGYEQYF	TGTGCCAGCAGCTTGAAGGAGGGTTACGAGCAGTACTTC
TRBV7-2	TRBD1	TRBJ2-7	-	CASSWRGTGTHGSYEQYF	TGTGCCAGCAGCTGGAGGGGGACAGGGACTCATGGCTCCTACGAGCAGTACTTC
TRBV9	-	TRBJ1-2	-	CASSVENDRIVSGYTF	TGTGCCAGCAGCGTAGAAAACGACAGGATAGTTAGTGGCTACACCTTC
TRBV6-5	TRBD1	TRBJ1-4	-	CASSYTTGDEKLFF	TGTGCCAGCAGTTACACGACAGGGGACGAAAAACTGTTTTTT
TRBV7-2	TRBD2	TRBJ2-1	-	CASSLFGGRSYNEQFF	TGTGCCAGCAGCTTATTCGGCGGGAGATCCTACAATGAGCAGTTCTTC
TRBV2	-	TRBJ1-5	-	CASREGLFSNQPQHF	TGTGCCAGCAGGGAGGGGTTATTTAGCAATCAGCCCCAGCATTTT
TRBV6-5	TRBD2	TRBJ2-3	-	CASSTGTSGIEGQYF	TGTGCCAGCAGCACCGGGACTAGCGGGATCGAGGGGCAGTATTTT
TRBV10-3	TRBD1	TRBJ2-7	-	CAISDQGQRNEQYF	TGTGCCATCAGTGATCAGGGACAGAGAAACGAGCAGTACTTC
TRBV7-9	TRBD1	TRBJ2-7	-	CASSLGGLGDRAIF	TGTGCCAGCAGCTTAGGGGGTTTGGGGGACAGGGCGATCTTC
TRBV28	TRBD2	TRBJ2-7	-	CASNPSGFREQYF	TGTGCCAGCAACCCTAGCGGGTTTCGAGAGCAGTACTTC
TRBV27	TRBD1	TRBJ2-2	few	CASSPQGASTGELFF	TGTGCCAGCAGTCCCCAGGGGGCGTCCACCGGGGAGCTGTTTTTT
TRBV11-2	TRBD2	TRBJ2-2	-	CASIPGGNLNTGELFF	TGTGCCAGCATCCCGGGAGGTAACCTCAACACCGGGGAGCTGTTTTTT
TRBV19	-	TRBJ1-1	-	CASSMRNTEAFF	TGTGCCAGTAGTATGAGGAACACTGAAGCTTTCTTT
TRBV19	TRBD1	TRBJ1-4	-	CASSTDRGIREKLFF	TGTGCCAGTAGTACGGACAGGGGAATTCGGGAAAAACTGTTTTTT
TRBV10-3	-	TRBJ1-1	few	CAISETGGNTEAFF	TGTGCCATCAGTGAGACAGGTGGAAACACTGAAGCTTTCTTT
TRBV5-4	-	TRBJ1-3	-	CASSQQGAGNTIYF	TGTGCCAGCAGTCAACAGGGAGCTGGAAACACCATATATTTT
TRBV5-1	-	TRBJ2-2	-	CASSPGTRNTGELFF	TGCGCCAGCAGCCCTGGGACAAGGAACACCGGGGAGCTGTTTTTT
TRBV5-1	TRBD2	TRBJ2-3	-	CASSLGGLAGSTDTQYF	TGCGCCAGCAGCTTGGGGGGACTAGCGGGTAGCACAGATACGCAGTATTTT
TRBV4-1	-	TRBJ2-3	-	CASSHFRRPSTDTQYF	TGCGCCAGCAGCCACTTTAGGCGGCCGAGCACAGATACGCAGTATTTT
TRBV21-1	-	TRBJ1-1	-	CASSETGQTNTEAFF	TGTGCCAGCAGCGAAACGGGTCAGACGAACACTGAAGCTTTCTTT
TRBV4-2	TRBD1	TRBJ2-7	-	CASSQESLGAGGGTYEQYF	TGTGCCAGCAGCCAAGAAAGCTTAGGGGCAGGGGGTGGGACCTACGAGCAGTACTTC
TRBV6-6	-	TRBJ1-1	few	CASSYLGGRVTEAFF	TGTGCCAGCAGTTACCTGGGGGGGCGCGTCACTGAAGCTTTCTTT